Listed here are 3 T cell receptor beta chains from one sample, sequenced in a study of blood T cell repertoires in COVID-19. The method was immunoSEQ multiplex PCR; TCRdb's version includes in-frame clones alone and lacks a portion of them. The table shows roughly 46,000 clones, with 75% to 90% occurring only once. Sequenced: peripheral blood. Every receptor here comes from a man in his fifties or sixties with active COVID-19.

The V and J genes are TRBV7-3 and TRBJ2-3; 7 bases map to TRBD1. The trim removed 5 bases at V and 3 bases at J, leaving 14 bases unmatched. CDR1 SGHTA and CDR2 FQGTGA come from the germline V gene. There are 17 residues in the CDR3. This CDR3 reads CASSPNPGQLTTDTQYF. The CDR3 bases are TGTGCCAGCAGCCCAAACCCGGGACAGCTTACTACAGATACGCAGTATTTT.

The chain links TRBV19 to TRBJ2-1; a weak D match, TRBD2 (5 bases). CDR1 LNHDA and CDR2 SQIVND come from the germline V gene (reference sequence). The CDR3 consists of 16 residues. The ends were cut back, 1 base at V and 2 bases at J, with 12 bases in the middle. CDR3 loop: CASSIGIATPYNEQFF. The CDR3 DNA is TGTGCCAGTAGTATAGGAATAGCGACCCCCTACAATGAGCAGTTCTTC.

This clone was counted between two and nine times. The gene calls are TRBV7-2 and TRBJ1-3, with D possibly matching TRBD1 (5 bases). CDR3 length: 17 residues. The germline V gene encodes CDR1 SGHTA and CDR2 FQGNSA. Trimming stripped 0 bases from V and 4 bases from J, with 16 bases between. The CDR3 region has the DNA TGTGCCAGCAGCTTAGCCACTTCAGGGATGGCGGGAAACACCATATATTTT. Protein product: CASSLATSGMAGNTIYF.